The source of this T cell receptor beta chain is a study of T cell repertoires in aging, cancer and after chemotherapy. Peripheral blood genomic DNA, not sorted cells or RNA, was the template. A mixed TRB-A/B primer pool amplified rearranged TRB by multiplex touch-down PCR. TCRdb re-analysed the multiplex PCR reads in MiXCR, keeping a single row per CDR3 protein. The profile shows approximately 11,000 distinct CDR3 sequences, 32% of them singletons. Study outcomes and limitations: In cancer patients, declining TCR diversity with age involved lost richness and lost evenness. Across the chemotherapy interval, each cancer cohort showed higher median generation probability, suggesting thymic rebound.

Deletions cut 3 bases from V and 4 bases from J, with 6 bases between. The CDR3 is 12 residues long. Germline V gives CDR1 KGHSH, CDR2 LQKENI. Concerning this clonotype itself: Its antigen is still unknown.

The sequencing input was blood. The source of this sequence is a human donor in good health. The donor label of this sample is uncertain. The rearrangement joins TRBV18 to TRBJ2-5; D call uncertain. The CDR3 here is CASSPVLETQYF. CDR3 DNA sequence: TGTGCCAGCTCACCCGTTTTAGAGACCCAGTACTTC.